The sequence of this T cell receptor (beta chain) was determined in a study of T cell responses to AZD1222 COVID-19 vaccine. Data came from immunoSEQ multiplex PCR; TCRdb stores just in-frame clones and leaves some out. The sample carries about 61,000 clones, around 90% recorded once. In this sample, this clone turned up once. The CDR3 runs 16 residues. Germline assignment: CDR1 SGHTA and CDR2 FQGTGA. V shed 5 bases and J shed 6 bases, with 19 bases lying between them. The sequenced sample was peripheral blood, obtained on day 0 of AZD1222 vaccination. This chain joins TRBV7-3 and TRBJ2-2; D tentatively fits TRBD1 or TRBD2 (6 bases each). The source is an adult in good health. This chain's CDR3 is CASSANGGLPAGELFF. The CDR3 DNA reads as TGTGCCAGCAGCGCAAACGGGGGCCTCCCCGCCGGGGAGCTGTTTTTT.